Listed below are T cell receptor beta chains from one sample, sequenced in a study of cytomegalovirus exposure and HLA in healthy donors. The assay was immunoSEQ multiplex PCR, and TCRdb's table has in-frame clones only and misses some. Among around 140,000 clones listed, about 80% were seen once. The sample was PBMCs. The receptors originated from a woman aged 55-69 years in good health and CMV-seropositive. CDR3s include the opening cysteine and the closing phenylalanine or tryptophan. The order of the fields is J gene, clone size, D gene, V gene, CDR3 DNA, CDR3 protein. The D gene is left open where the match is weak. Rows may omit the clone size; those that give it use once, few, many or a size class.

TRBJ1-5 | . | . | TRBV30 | TGTGCCTGGAGTGTACGGGGGGGGCCTAGCAATCAGCCCCAGCATTTT | CAWSVRGGPSNQPQHF
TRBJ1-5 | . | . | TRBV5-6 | TGTGCCAGCGGATCGCAGGGGCAGGAGCCCCAGCATTTT | CASGSQGQEPQHF
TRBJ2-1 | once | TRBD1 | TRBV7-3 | TGTGCCAGCAGCGAGGGACAGGGGGGCTACAATGAGCAGTTCTTC | CASSEGQGGYNEQFF
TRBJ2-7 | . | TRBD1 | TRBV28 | TGTGCCACCGCCGGGACAGGGGCCTACGAGCAGTACTTC | CATAGTGAYEQYF
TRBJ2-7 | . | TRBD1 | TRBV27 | TGTGCCAGCAGTTTATTATCATCAATGACAGGGACAGGGTCCTACGAGCAGTACTTC | CASSLLSSMTGTGSYEQYF
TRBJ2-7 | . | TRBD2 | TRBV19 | TGTGCCAGTAGTATCCGGGCGGGAGGAAACGAGCAGTACTTC | CASSIRAGGNEQYF
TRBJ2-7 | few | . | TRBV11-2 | TGTGCCAGCAGCCCTGGGCCCCTCCGCTACGAGCAGTACTTC | CASSPGPLRYEQYF
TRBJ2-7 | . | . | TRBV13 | TGTGCCAGCAGCTTAGCGGGGAATGAGCAGTACTTC | CASSLAGNEQYF
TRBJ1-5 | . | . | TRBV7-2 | TGTGCCAGCAGCTTAGGCGGGGACCAGCCCCAGCATTTT | CASSLGGDQPQHF
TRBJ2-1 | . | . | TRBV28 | TGTGCCAGCAGTTCACTGTTGCTAGGGGGGGTTAGAAATGAGCAGTTCTTC | CASSSLLLGGVRNEQFF
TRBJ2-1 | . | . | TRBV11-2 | TGTGCCAGCAGCTTAGCCGGACAGAGTGCCTACAATGAGCAGTTCTTC | CASSLAGQSAYNEQFF
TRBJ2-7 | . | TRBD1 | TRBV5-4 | TGTGCCAGCAGCCCTGGAAGAAGCGGACAGGGATCCTACGAGCAGTACTTC | CASSPGRSGQGSYEQYF
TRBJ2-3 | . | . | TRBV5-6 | TGTGCCAGCAGCCCCAGTTTGGATACGCAGTATTTT | CASSPSLDTQYF
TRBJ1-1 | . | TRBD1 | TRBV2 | TGTGCCAGCAGTCTAAGACAGGGCAGGGGCACTGAAGCTTTCTTT | CASSLRQGRGTEAFF
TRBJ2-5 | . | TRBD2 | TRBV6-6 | TGTGCCAGCAGTGGGCTAGCGGAACAAGAGACCCAGTACTTC | CASSGLAEQETQYF
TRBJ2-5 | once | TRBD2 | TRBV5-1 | TGCGCCAGCAGCCCCACCGTAGCGGGAGGGCAAGAGACCCAGTACTTC | CASSPTVAGGQETQYF
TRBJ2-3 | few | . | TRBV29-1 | TGCAGCGTTGGGCGAACAGGGTCAGATACGCAGTATTTT | CSVGRTGSDTQYF
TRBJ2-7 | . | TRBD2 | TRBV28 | TGTGCCAGCAGTTTATTAGCGGGGGCATCTTTCTTGGGGCAGTACTTC | CASSLLAGASFLGQYF
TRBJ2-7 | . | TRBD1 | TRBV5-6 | TGTGCCAGCAGCTGGGACAGGGCGGACGAGCAGTACTTC | CASSWDRADEQYF
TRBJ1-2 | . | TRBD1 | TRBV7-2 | TGTGCCAGCAACCTGGAGGGACAGGGGGCGGGCTATGGCTACACCTTC | CASNLEGQGAGYGYTF
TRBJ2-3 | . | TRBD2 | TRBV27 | TGTGCCAGCAGTCACCTAGCGGGAGGAACAGATACGCAGTATTTT | CASSHLAGGTDTQYF
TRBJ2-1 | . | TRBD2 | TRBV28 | TGTGCCAGCAGCCGTAGCGGGAGGGGCTTCGGGTACAATGAGCAGTTCTTC | CASSRSGRGFGYNEQFF
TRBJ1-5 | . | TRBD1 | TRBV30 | TGTGCCTGGACGACAGGGCGGAATCAGCCCCAGCATTTT | CAWTTGRNQPQHF
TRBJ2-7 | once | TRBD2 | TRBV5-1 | TGCGCCAGCAGCTTGGAGGGACTAGCGCAACCCGAGCAGTACTTC | CASSLEGLAQPEQYF
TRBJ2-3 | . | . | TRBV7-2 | TGTGCCAGCAGCCCTAGCGTAGGAACAGATACGCAGTATTTT | CASSPSVGTDTQYF
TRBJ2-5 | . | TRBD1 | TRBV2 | TGTGCCAGCTACAGGGGTGAGACCCAGTACTTC | CASYRGETQYF
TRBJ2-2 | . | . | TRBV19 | TGTGCCAGTAGTATAGGGAGTCTCACCGGGGAGCTGTTTTTT | CASSIGSLTGELFF
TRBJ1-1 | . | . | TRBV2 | TGTGCCAGCAGTGTCCACCACATGAACACTGAAGCTTTCTTT | CASSVHHMNTEAFF
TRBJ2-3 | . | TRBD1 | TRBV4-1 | TGCGCCAGCAGCCAGGGACAGGGGGCCTCCACAGATACGCAGTATTTT | CASSQGQGASTDTQYF
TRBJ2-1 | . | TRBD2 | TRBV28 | TGTGCCAGCAGGATTAGACTAGCGGGATACAATGAGCAGTTCTTC | CASRIRLAGYNEQFF
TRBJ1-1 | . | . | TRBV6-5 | TGTGCCAGCAGTTATTCTGGACTGTTGAACACTGAAGCTTTCTTT | CASSYSGLLNTEAFF
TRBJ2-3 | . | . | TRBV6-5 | TGTGCCAGCAGTTACGGTCGAAGGGGGGGGGCAGATACGCAGTATTTT | CASSYGRRGGADTQYF
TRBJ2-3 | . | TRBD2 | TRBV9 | TGTGCCAGCAATGCACTGGGACTAGCCTCCGATACGCAGTATTTT | CASNALGLASDTQYF
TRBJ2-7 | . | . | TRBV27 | TGTGCCAGCAGAACCGGGGGTCGGGTGCGAGGGGAGCAGTACTTC | CASRTGGRVRGEQYF
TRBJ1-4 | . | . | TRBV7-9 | TGTGCCAGCAGCTCGGGGGGGGCTGGGGAAAAACTGTTTTTT | CASSSGGAGEKLFF
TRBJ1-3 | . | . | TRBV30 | TGTGCCTGGAGCGTCCAGGGGACTGGAAACACCATATATTTT | CAWSVQGTGNTIYF
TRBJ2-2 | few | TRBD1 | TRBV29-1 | TGCAGCGCAAGCGGACAGGGGGCGAACACCGGGGAGCTGTTTTTT | CSASGQGANTGELFF
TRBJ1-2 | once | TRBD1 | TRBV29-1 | TGCAGCGTCGCCGGGACAGGGGCTGGCTACACCTTC | CSVAGTGAGYTF
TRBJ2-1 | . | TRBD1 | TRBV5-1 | TGCGCCAGCAGCTTGGAGGTCACAGGGGGTTACAATGAGCAGTTCTTC | CASSLEVTGGYNEQFF
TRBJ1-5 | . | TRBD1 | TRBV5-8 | TGTGCCAGCAGCAAACGTGACAGGGTCGATATGGGCAATCAGCCCCAGCATTTT | CASSKRDRVDMGNQPQHF
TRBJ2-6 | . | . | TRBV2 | TGTGCCAGCAGGGAAAGAGGAGCTGGGGCCAACGTCCTGACTTTC | CASRERGAGANVLTF
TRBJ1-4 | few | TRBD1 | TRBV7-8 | TGTGCCAGCAGCTTCAGCACCGGGACAGGGGGTAATGAAAAACTGTTTTTT | CASSFSTGTGGNEKLFF
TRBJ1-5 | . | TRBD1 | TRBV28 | TGTGCCAGCAGTTCATCCGGGACAGGGAACTATCAGCCCCAGCATTTT | CASSSSGTGNYQPQHF
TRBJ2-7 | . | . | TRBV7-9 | TGTGCCAGCAGCTTTAGCAGGGTCGAGCAGTACTTC | CASSFSRVEQYF
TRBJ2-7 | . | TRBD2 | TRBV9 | TGTGCCAGCAGCGTAGACGGACTAGTAGTTGGGGAGCAGTACTTC | CASSVDGLVVGEQYF
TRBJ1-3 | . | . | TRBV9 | TGTGCCAGCAGCGTACAATCCGGTGGAGGCTCTGGAAACACCATATATTTT | CASSVQSGGGSGNTIYF
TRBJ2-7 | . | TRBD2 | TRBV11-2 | TGTGCCAGCACCTGGGGGGGATCTTACGAGCAGTACTTC | CASTWGGSYEQYF
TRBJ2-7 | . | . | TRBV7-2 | TGTGCCAGCAGCTTAGCAACAGGGCCCTACGAGCAGTACTTC | CASSLATGPYEQYF